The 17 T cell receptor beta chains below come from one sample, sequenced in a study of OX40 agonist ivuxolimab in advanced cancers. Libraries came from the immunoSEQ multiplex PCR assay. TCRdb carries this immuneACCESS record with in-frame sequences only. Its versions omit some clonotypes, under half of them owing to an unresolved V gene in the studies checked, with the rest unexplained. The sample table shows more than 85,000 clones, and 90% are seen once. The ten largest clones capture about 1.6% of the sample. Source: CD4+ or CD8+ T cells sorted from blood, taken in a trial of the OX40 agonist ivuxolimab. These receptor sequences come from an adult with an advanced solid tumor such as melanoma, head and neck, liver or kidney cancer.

For the CDR3, the DNA is TGCGCCAGCAGCCCGGGGAGTAGCCTAGACACAGATACGCAGTATTTT. Protein product: CASSPGSSLDTDTQYF. This rearrangement joins TRBV5-1 to TRBJ2-3, with D possibly being TRBD2 (5 bases). The ends were cut back, 4 bases at V and 2 bases at J, with 17 bases in the middle. CDR1 is SGHRS and CDR2 is YFSETQ in the germline V gene. The CDR3 length is 16 residues.

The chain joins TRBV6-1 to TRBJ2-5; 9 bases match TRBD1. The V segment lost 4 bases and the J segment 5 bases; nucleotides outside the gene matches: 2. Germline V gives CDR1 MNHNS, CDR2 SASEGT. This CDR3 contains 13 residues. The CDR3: CASSGDREETQYF. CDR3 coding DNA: TGTGCCAGCAGTGGGGACAGGGAGGAGACCCAGTACTTC.

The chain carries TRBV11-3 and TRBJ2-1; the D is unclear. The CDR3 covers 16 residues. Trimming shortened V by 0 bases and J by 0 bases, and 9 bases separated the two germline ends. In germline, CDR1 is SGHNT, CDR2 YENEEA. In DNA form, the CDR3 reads TGTGCCAGCAGCTTAGATTTGGTGGCCTCCTACAATGAGCAGTTCTTC. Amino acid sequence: CASSLDLVASYNEQFF.

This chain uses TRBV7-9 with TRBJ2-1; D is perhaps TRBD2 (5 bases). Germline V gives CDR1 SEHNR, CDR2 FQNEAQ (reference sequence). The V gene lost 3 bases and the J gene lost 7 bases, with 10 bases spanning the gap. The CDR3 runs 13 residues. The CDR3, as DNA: TGTGCCAGCAGCTTCCAGCCGGGGAATGAGCAGTTCTTC. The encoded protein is CASSFQPGNEQFF. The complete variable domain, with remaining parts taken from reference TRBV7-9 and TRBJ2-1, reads DTGVSQNPRHKITKRGQNVTFRCDPISEHNRLYWYRQTLGQGPEFLTYFQNEAQLEKSRLLSDRFSAERPKGSFSTLEIQRTEQGDSAMYLCASSFQPGNEQFFGPGTRLTVL.

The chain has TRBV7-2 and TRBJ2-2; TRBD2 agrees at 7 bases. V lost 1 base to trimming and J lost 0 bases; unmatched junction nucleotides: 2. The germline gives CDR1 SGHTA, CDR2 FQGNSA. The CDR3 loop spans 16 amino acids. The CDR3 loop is CASSLGLAANTGELFF. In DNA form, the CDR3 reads TGTGCCAGCAGCTTAGGGCTAGCGGCGAACACCGGGGAGCTGTTTTTT.

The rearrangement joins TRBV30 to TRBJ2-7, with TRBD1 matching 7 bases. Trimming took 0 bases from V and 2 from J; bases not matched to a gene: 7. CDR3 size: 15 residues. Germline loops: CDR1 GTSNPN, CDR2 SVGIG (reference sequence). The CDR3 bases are TGTGCCTGGAGTGTGGGACAGACGACCACCTACGAGCAGTACTTC. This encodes CAWSVGQTTTYEQYF.

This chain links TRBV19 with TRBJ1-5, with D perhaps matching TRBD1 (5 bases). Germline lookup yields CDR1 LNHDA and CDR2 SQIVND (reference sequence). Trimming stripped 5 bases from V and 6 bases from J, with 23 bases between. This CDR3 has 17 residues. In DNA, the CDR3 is TGTGCCAGTAGTCCCCTCTCGGTGGGAGGACAAGTTCAGCCCCAGCATTTT. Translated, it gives CASSPLSVGGQVQPQHF.

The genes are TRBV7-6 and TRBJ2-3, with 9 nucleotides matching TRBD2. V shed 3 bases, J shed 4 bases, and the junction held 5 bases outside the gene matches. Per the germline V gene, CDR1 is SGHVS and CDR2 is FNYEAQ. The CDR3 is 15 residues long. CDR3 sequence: CASSLRGGRADTQYF. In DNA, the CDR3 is TGTGCCAGCAGCTTGAGAGGCGGGAGGGCAGATACGCAGTATTTT.

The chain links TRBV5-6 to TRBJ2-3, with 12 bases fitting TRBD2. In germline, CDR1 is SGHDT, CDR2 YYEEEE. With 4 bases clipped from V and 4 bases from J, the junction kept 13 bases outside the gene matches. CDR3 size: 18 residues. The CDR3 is CASSRLAGAEFSADTQYF. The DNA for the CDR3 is TGTGCCAGCAGCCGACTAGCGGGAGCGGAATTTTCGGCAGATACGCAGTATTTT.

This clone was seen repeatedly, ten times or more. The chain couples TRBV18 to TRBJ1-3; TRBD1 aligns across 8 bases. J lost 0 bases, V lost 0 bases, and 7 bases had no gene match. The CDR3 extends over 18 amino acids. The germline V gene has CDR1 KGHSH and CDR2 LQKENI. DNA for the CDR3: TGTGCCAGCTCACCACCTACGGGACAGGCGAACTCTGGAAACACCATATATTTT. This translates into CASSPPTGQANSGNTIYF. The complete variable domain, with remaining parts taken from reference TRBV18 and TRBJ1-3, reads NAGVMQNPRHLVRRRGQEARLRCSPMKGHSHVYWYRQLPEEGLKFMVYLQKENIIDESGMPKERFSAEFPKEGPSILRIQQVVRGDSAAYFCASSPPTGQANSGNTIYFGEGSWLTVV.

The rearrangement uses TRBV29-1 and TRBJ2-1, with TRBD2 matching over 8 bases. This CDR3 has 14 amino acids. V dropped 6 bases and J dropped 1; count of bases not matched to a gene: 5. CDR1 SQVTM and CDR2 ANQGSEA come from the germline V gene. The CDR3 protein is CSVRPSGSYNEQFF. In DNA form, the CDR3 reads TGCAGCGTGCGACCTAGCGGGTCCTACAATGAGCAGTTCTTC.

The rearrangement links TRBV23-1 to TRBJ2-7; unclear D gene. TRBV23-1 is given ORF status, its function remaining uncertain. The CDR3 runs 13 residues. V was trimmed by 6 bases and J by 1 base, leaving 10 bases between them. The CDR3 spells CASSPCPSYEQYF. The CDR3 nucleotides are TGCGCCAGCAGCCCGTGTCCATCCTACGAGCAGTACTTC.

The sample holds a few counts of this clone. The CDR3 DNA reads as TGTGCCACTTGGGGAGGGATGAGGGGTCAAATCTCCTACGAGCAGTACTTC. Protein: CATWGGMRGQISYEQYF. The chain employs TRBV10-3 and TRBJ2-7; 7 bases are a match to TRBD2. The V segment lost 10 bases and the J segment 0 bases; nucleotides outside the gene matches: 18. CDR1 and CDR2 (germline): ENHRY, SYGVKD. The CDR3 totals 17 residues.

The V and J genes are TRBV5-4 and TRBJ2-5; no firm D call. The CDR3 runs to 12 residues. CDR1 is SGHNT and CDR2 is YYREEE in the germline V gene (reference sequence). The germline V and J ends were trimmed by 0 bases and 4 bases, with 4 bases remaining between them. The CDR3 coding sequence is TGTGCCAGCAGCTTGGTGCCAGAGACCCAGTACTTC. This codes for CASSLVPETQYF.

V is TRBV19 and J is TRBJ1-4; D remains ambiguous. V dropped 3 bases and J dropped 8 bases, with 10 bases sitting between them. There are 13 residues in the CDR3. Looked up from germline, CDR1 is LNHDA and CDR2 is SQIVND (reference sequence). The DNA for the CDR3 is TGTGCCAGTAGTATGGAAACGCACGAAAAACTGTTTTTT. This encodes CASSMETHEKLFF.

As DNA, the CDR3 is TGTGCCAGCTCACCAGGTAGCTCCTACGAGCAGTACTTC. It encodes CASSPGSSYEQYF. This chain links TRBV18 with TRBJ2-7; D ambiguous. V was clipped by 2 bases and J by 0 bases, with 5 bases between them. The CDR3 totals 13 residues. Germline CDR1 reads KGHSH; CDR2 reads LQKENI.

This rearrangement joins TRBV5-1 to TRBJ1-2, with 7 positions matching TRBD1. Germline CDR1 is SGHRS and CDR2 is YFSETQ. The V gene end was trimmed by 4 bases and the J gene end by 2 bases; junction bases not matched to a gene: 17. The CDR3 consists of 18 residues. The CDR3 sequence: CASSPLRGRGEPNYGYTF. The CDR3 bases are TGCGCCAGCAGCCCCCTGAGGGGCAGGGGGGAACCAAACTATGGCTACACCTTC.